This T cell receptor beta chain was found in a study of cytomegalovirus exposure and HLA in healthy donors. Vbeta (60) and Jbeta (13) primers were used in the PCR. Libraries were prepared by immunoSEQ multiplex PCR; TCRdb keeps only in-frame clonotypes and omits some of them. This sample carries about 95,000 clones, approximately 80% of them seen once, and the ten largest clones take approximately 5%. This clone has just a few counts. Its target is unknown. Notes on the study in general: Common viral pathogens were later found to be apparently linked to several of the most significant clusters.

This clonotype was obtained from a woman aged 40 to 50 in good health and CMV-seronegative. What was sequenced was PBMCs.

Here the CDR3 reads CASSPDRVGYSPLHF. CDR3 DNA sequence: TGTGCCAGCAGCCCGGACAGGGTGGGATACTCACCCCTCCACTTT. This chain joins TRBV28 and TRBJ1-6, with 8 bases identical to TRBD1. The CDR3 sequence is 15 residues long. The germline V gene encodes CDR1 MDHEN and CDR2 SYDVKM. V shed 6 bases and J 10 bases; nucleotides not matched to a gene: 11.